The TCR beta chain under discussion was sequenced for a study of blood T cell repertoires in COVID-19. The table came from immunoSEQ multiplex PCR; TCRdb's copy has only in-frame clones and leaves some out. Seen here are some 300,000 clones, 90% observed once, and the top ten hold around 4.5%. The V gene's germline CDR1 is SNHLY and CDR2 FYNNEI. Deletions cut 4 bases from V and 5 bases from J, with 11 bases between. The CDR3 length is 14 residues. The receptor was derived from a woman younger than 30 with acute COVID-19. Sequenced sample: PBMCs or T cells enriched from blood (not recorded which). This sequence joins TRBV2 and TRBJ1-4, with D unclear. Here the CDR3 reads CASSVYGINEKLFF. CDR3 in DNA: TGTGCCAGCAGTGTCTACGGGATAAATGAAAAACTGTTTTTT.